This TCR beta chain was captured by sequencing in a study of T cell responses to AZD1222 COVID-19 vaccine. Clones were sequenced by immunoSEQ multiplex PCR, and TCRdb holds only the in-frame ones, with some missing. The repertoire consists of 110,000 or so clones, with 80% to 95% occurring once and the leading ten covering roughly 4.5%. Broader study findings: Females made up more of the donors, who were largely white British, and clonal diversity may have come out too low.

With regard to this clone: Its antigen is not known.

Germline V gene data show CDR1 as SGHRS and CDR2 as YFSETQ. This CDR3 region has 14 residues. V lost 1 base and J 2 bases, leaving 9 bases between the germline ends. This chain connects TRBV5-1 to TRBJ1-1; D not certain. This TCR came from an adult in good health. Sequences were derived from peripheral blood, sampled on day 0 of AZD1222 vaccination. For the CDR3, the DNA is TGCGCCAGCAGCTTGTCTGGAATCAACACTGAAGCTTTCTTT. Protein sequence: CASSLSGINTEAFF.